A single sample gave rise to the 9 T cell receptor beta chains below, sequenced in a study of shared clonotypes between healthy human individuals (dated by TCRdb to the early 2020s). Libraries were constructed by the immunoSEQ multiplex PCR assay. In TCRdb, the immuneACCESS table is reduced to in-frame sequences with V and J assigned. These tables do not hold every clone; where another copy was compared, an unresolved V gene accounts for under half, and the others remain unexplained. This sample gives more than 2 million clones in total; approximately 94% of them show up just once. The leading ten clones occupy around 1.1% of the sample. CD8 naive samples were CD45RO-negative cells positively selected for CCR7, giving a CD45RA+CCR7+ population that excluded TemRA cells. Sample: naive CD8+ T cells sorted from blood. Reading the label with the study, this specimen's cell subset or site is: CD45RA+CCR7+. Receptors originate from a man younger than 30 in good health.

CDR3 amino acids: CASYFRDRVLSGYTF. Here the CDR3 DNA reads TGCGCCAGCTATTTCCGAGACAGGGTTTTAAGTGGCTACACCTTC. The chain uses TRBV5-1 and TRBJ1-2, with 7 positions matching TRBD1. The CDR3 loop spans 15 amino acids. Germline V CDR1 and CDR2: SGHRS, YFSETQ. Losses at the gene ends were 7 bases for V and 7 bases for J; bases not matched to a gene: 16.

The chain recombines TRBV27 with TRBJ2-3, with TRBD2 matching over 9 bases. V lost 0 bases to trimming and J lost 4 bases; unmatched junction nucleotides: 2. The CDR3 extends over 15 amino acids. Germline CDR1 and CDR2: MNHEY and SMNVEV (reference sequence). The CDR3 DNA is TGTGCCAGCAGTTTATCGCGGGGGGGACCAGATACGCAGTATTTT. It encodes CASSLSRGGPDTQYF.

This sequence joins TRBV14 and TRBJ1-1; the D gene is possibly TRBD1 (5 bases). The CDR3 runs to 15 residues. Germline V lookup: CDR1 SGHDN, CDR2 FVKESK. V lost 2 bases and J lost 1, with 11 bases in between. The CDR3 coding sequence is TGTGCCAGCAGCCAAAGAGGGGCATCGAACACTGAAGCTTTCTTT. Its protein is CASSQRGASNTEAFF.

Details on this clone: The same CDR3 can be traced to other DNA sequences in this sample. The chain combines TRBV6-1 with TRBJ2-7; D remains unclear. V dropped 1 base and J dropped 2 bases, with 9 bases sitting between them. CDR1 is MNHNS, CDR2 SASEGT, per germline. The CDR3 consists of 14 residues. This CDR3 is CASSEGGSTYEQYF. CDR3 in DNA: TGTGCCAGCAGTGAAGGAGGTTCGACCTACGAGCAGTACTTC.

The chain uses TRBV29-1 and TRBJ1-2, with D tentatively TRBD1 (5 bases). CDR3 size: 12 residues. V was trimmed by 3 bases and J by 8 bases, leaving 13 bases between them. Germline V CDR1 and CDR2: SQVTM, ANQGSEA. CDR3 in DNA: TGCAGCGTTGAGAGGGGTCCTATCGGCTACACCTTC. Encoded protein: CSVERGPIGYTF.

The chain couples TRBV5-4 to TRBJ2-7, with D perhaps TRBD2 (6 bases). Per germline, CDR1 SGHNT and CDR2 YYREEE (reference sequence). Trimming left V 4 bases short and J 2 bases short, with 10 bases between. The CDR3 spans 13 residues. In nucleotides, the CDR3 is TGTGCCAGCAGCACTGGGGGGACCTACGAGCAGTACTTC. It encodes CASSTGGTYEQYF.

The chain uses TRBV6-1 and TRBJ1-6, with 7 bases that match TRBD1. Germline loops: CDR1 MNHNS, CDR2 SASEGT. With V trimmed by 5 bases and J by 4 bases, 5 bases remained unmatched. The CDR3 loop spans 15 amino acids. CDR3 protein: CASSRGQEYNSPLHF. DNA of the CDR3: TGTGCCAGCAGTCGAGGACAGGAATATAATTCACCCCTCCACTTT.

This chain joins TRBV6-1 and TRBJ1-1; 8 positions agree with TRBD1. Germline V gives CDR1 MNHNS, CDR2 SASEGT. The junction had 6 bases not matched to a gene; V was cut back by 6 bases and J by 6 bases. This CDR3 is 13 amino acids long. This CDR3 is CASRLDRDPEAFF. The CDR3 DNA reads as TGTGCCAGCAGGCTGGACAGGGACCCTGAAGCTTTCTTT.

The gene calls are TRBV20-1 and TRBJ1-1; D ambiguous. In germline, CDR1 is DFQATT, CDR2 SNEGSKA (reference sequence). V lost 6 bases to trimming and J lost 3 bases, with 8 bases between them. There are 11 residues in the CDR3. The CDR3 DNA reads TGCAGTGCGCGGATATACACTGAAGCTTTCTTT. Its translation is CSARIYTEAFF.